The 32 T cell receptor beta chains given below trace back to one sample, sequenced in a study of a mutant IDH1 vaccine in newly diagnosed glioma. Time point denoted: week 5, during vaccination. A 20-mer mutant IDH1 peptide at 300 ug was injected subcutaneously with topical imiquimod. Here immunoSEQ multiplex PCR was the method, and the copy in TCRdb shows in-frame clones only, minus some. The sample contains more than 55,000 clones, 70% to 85% of which appear only once. Antigens of these TCRs are unknown. The source was PBMCs, collected from a glioma patient whose treatment included an IDH1 peptide vaccine. The receptor source for this set is a woman under 30 with glioma. Some clones in this sample may be carry-over from other donors' samples.

V gene TRBV19 combines with J gene TRBJ1-3; 12 bases map to TRBD1. V trimming: 4 bases; J trimming: 4 bases; junction bases outside the gene matches: 8. The CDR3 has 17 amino acids. The germline CDR1 and CDR2 sequences are LNHDA and SQIVND (reference sequence). The CDR3 DNA sequence: TGTGCCAGTAGTACACCGGGACAGGGGGCTTCCGGAAACACCATATATTTT. It is translated as CASSTPGQGASGNTIYF.

The chain has TRBV10-2 and TRBJ1-1; D may be TRBD1 (6 bases). Deletions cut 6 bases from V and 0 bases from J, with 11 bases between. Germline V gene lookup returns CDR1 WSHSY and CDR2 SAAADI. The CDR3 runs to 14 residues. DNA of the CDR3: TGCGCCAGCAGAACAGGGTCCATGAACACTGAAGCTTTCTTT. Translation: CASRTGSMNTEAFF.

V gene TRBV19 combines with J gene TRBJ1-4, with D unclear. Germline values: CDR1 LNHDA, CDR2 SQIVND (reference sequence). Trimming left V 3 bases short and J 4 bases short, with 12 bases between. The CDR3 runs to 15 residues. CDR3 sequence (DNA): TGTGCCAGTAGTATGACCGCTGGAGGTAATGAAAAACTGTTTTTT. As protein: CASSMTAGGNEKLFF.

CDR3 sequence: CASSQGAGTYEQYF. Here the CDR3 DNA reads TGCGCCAGCAGCCAGGGGGCCGGGACCTACGAGCAGTACTTC. The chain couples TRBV5-1 to TRBJ2-5; 8 bases match TRBD1. With the DNA end fitting TRBJ2-7 better, the J assignment may be wrong. Germline values: CDR1 SGHRS, CDR2 YFSETQ. The CDR3 has 14 amino acids.

This chain joins TRBV30 and TRBJ1-5, with D perhaps matching TRBD1 (5 bases). Germline values: CDR1 GTSNPN, CDR2 SVGIG (reference sequence). Trimming left V 4 bases short and J 4 bases short, with 17 bases between. There are 15 residues in the CDR3. CDR3 in amino acids: CAWNQGSGRNQPQHF. The CDR3 nucleotides read TGTGCCTGGAACCAGGGCTCGGGGCGAAATCAGCCCCAGCATTTT.

The rearrangement joins TRBV30 to TRBJ2-7; a possible D gene is TRBD1 (6 bases). From germline, CDR1 is GTSNPN and CDR2 SVGIG (reference sequence). The length of the CDR3 is 13 residues. The V end was cut by 5 bases, the J end by 1 base, with 12 bases between. The CDR3 region is CAWVGQGSYEQYF. The DNA for the CDR3 is TGTGCCTGGGTCGGTCAGGGGTCCTACGAGCAGTACTTC.

The chain couples TRBV6-6 to TRBJ2-5; D is undetermined. The germline V gene has CDR1 MNHNY and CDR2 SVGAGI (reference sequence). The CDR3 is 12 residues long. The germline V and J ends were trimmed by 7 bases and 5 bases, with 11 bases remaining between them. CDR3 nucleotide sequence: TGTGCCAGCACTCCGGACGGGGAGACCCAGTACTTC. This sequence encodes CASTPDGETQYF.

The J gene is TRBJ2-6, the V gene TRBV10-3; the D gene is possibly TRBD2 (5 bases). The CDR3 spans 18 residues. V lost 1 base and J 0 bases, leaving 13 bases between the germline ends. Germline CDR1 and CDR2: ENHRY and SYGVKD. The CDR3 DNA sequence: TGTGCCATCAGTGAGTTTGGACCTACTAGCTCTGGGGCCAACGTCCTGACTTTC. This gives the protein CAISEFGPTSSGANVLTF.

V usage is TRBV6-5 and J usage is TRBJ1-6; no clear D gene. The CDR3 is 12 residues long. The V gene lost 8 bases and the J gene lost 7 bases, with 9 bases spanning the gap. From germline, CDR1 is MNHEY and CDR2 SVGAGI. The chain's CDR3 is CASGRVNSPLHF. CDR3 DNA: TGTGCCAGCGGACGGGTCAATTCACCCCTCCACTTT.

The chain carries TRBV7-2 and TRBJ2-5; maybe TRBD1 (5 bases). V was cut by 2 bases and J by 3 bases, with 13 bases left in between. The CDR3 consists of 15 residues. Germline V CDR1 and CDR2: SGHTA, FQGNSA. CDR3 sequence: CASSLQKQAKETQYF. The CDR3, as DNA: TGTGCCAGCAGCTTACAAAAACAGGCTAAAGAGACCCAGTACTTC.

This chain uses TRBV2 with TRBJ1-2; 7 bases align to TRBD1. J was trimmed by 8 bases and V by 8 bases; bases with no gene match: 11. The CDR3 loop spans 13 amino acids. Germline V gene sequence: CDR1 SNHLY, CDR2 FYNNEI. CDR3 sequence: CASGVGQVHGYTF. The CDR3 DNA follows: TGTGCCAGCGGGGTAGGACAGGTGCACGGCTACACCTTC.

This chain uses TRBV6-1 with TRBJ2-7; D remains ambiguous. Trimming shortened V by 2 bases and J by 11 bases, and 10 bases separated the two germline ends. The germline V gene has CDR1 MNHNS and CDR2 SASEGT. The CDR3 runs 11 residues. CDR3 DNA: TGTGCCAGCAGTGAACGCATGGGAAAGTACTTC. Translating gives CASSERMGKYF.

The V call is TRBV10-3, the J call TRBJ2-7, with no clear D. The CDR3 sequence is 9 residues long. Trimming cost V 11 bases and J 4 bases, with 6 bases left between them. Germline V gene sequence: CDR1 ENHRY, CDR2 SYGVKD. The DNA of the CDR3 is TGTGCCGCAGGATACGAGCAGTACTTC. It encodes CAAGYEQYF.

The rearrangement links TRBV5-1 to TRBJ1-3, with D unresolved. The CDR3 runs to 14 residues. The V end lost 0 bases, the J end lost 3 bases, and 7 bases lay between the germline ends. Germline CDR1 SGHRS, CDR2 YFSETQ. The CDR3 DNA reads TGCGCCAGCAGCTTGGCGGGATATGGAAACACCATATATTTT. This sequence encodes CASSLAGYGNTIYF.

The rearrangement links TRBV28 to TRBJ1-1, with D unresolved. Between the trimmed V and J ends, which lost 2 bases and 1 base, there was a span of 5 bases. CDR3 length: 13 amino acids. Germline-derived CDR1 and CDR2 are MDHEN and SYDVKM. The CDR3 loop reads CASSLVPNTEAFF. The CDR3 DNA reads as TGTGCCAGCAGTTTAGTCCCGAACACTGAAGCTTTCTTT.

The chain joins TRBV7-9 to TRBJ2-7, with a weak D call TRBD2 (5 bases). This CDR3 has 12 amino acids. Germline V gene data show CDR1 as SEHNR and CDR2 as FQNEAQ (reference sequence). Between the trimmed V and J ends, which lost 8 bases and 7 bases, there was a span of 15 bases. The DNA for the CDR3 is TGTGCCAGCGCTCGGGGTTCGGGGGAGCAGTACTTC. It specifies CASARGSGEQYF.

Written as DNA, the CDR3 is TGTGCCAGCAGCTTGGAAGGGGGCTTGAACACTGAAGCTTTCTTT. Translation: CASSLEGGLNTEAFF. The chain combines TRBV5-5 with TRBJ1-1, with 7 bases that match TRBD1. CDR3 length equals 15 residues. V lost 0 bases and J lost 0; bases outside the gene matches: 2. Per the germline V gene, CDR1 is SGHKS and CDR2 is YYEKEE (reference sequence). Complete variable domain (other parts from reference TRBV5-5 and TRBJ1-1): DAGVTQSPTHLIKTRGQQVTLRCSPISGHKSVSWYQQVLGQGPQFIFQYYEKEERGRGNFPDRFSARQFPNYSSELNVNALLLGDSALYLCASSLEGGLNTEAFFGQGTRLTVV.

The rearrangement links TRBV5-1 to TRBJ2-5; 14 positions match TRBD2. This CDR3 comprises 18 residues. CDR1 and CDR2 from the germline V gene are SGHRS and YFSETQ. V trimming: 4 bases; J trimming: 4 bases; junction bases outside the gene matches: 12. In DNA form, the CDR3 reads TGCGCCAGCAGCGTTAGACTAGCGGGAGGGCAGGCGGTAGAGACCCAGTACTTC. Its protein product is CASSVRLAGGQAVETQYF.

The count of this clone is one. This rearrangement joins TRBV28 to TRBJ2-7; no firm D call. Trimming stripped 5 bases from V and 1 base from J, with 15 bases between. The CDR3 has 15 amino acids. The germline V gene has CDR1 MDHEN and CDR2 SYDVKM. The CDR3 DNA is TGTGCCAGCAGTCGAAAGGTGGATTCGTCCTACGAGCAGTACTTC. Translated: CASSRKVDSSYEQYF.

V and J are TRBV19 and TRBJ1-1, with D unresolved. Germline V CDR1 and CDR2: LNHDA, SQIVND (reference sequence). The CDR3 covers 13 residues. The germline V and J ends were trimmed by 9 bases and 1 base, with 12 bases remaining between them. Here the CDR3 reads CASLGRRNTEAFF. CDR3 nucleotides: TGTGCCAGCCTAGGACGGAGGAACACTGAAGCTTTCTTT.

The chain combines TRBV6-1 with TRBJ1-1; D uncertain. This CDR3 contains 13 residues. V lost 11 bases, J lost 2 bases, and 15 bases lay in between. Germline CDR1 MNHNS, CDR2 SASEGT. The CDR3 protein is CAVTTTSNTEAFF. The CDR3, as DNA: TGTGCCGTGACAACGACTTCAAACACTGAAGCTTTCTTT.

The CDR3 reads CATSRDHGSSYNEQFF. The CDR3 DNA follows: TGTGCCACCAGCAGAGATCACGGGAGCTCCTACAATGAGCAGTTCTTC. The chain recombines TRBV15 with TRBJ2-1, with a weak D call TRBD2 (6 bases). Germline-derived CDR1 and CDR2 are LNHNV and YYDKDF (reference sequence). V was pared by 0 bases and J by 0 bases, with 9 bases between. The CDR3 loop spans 16 amino acids.

This clone was observed a single time. The chain carries TRBV19 and TRBJ2-7; D is perhaps TRBD1 or TRBD2 (5 bases each). There are 13 residues in the CDR3. Germline CDR1 is LNHDA and CDR2 is SQIVND (reference sequence). Trimming stripped 3 bases from V and 2 bases from J, with 8 bases between. In DNA, the CDR3 is TGTGCCAGTAGTATGTGGGGACCCTACGAGCAGTACTTC. Protein product: CASSMWGPYEQYF.

V gene TRBV29-1 combines with J gene TRBJ2-7; 8 bases fit TRBD1. Germline CDR1 reads SQVTM; CDR2 reads ANQGSEA. The CDR3 runs to 13 residues. V lost 7 bases and J lost 6; bases outside the gene matches: 11. DNA of the CDR3: TGCAGCGGGGCAAGGACAGGGAAGAGCGAGCAGTACTTC. Protein: CSGARTGKSEQYF.

V and J are TRBV4-3 and TRBJ2-6; D is uncertain. The CDR3 is 15 amino acids. V was pared by 3 bases and J by 0 bases, with 6 bases between. Per germline, CDR1 LGHNA and CDR2 YSLEER. The CDR3 loop is CASSQLSSGANVLTF. CDR3 DNA sequence: TGCGCCAGCAGCCAGCTAAGCTCTGGGGCCAACGTCCTGACTTTC.

The chain joins TRBV5-1 to TRBJ2-4; TRBD2 might be the D (6 bases). Germline V gene sequence: CDR1 SGHRS, CDR2 YFSETQ. There are 15 residues in the CDR3. The V and J ends lost 0 bases and 9 bases respectively, with 16 bases between them. The CDR3 sequence: CASSLAMGGGGIQYF. DNA of the CDR3: TGCGCCAGCAGCTTGGCCATGGGGGGTGGAGGCATTCAGTACTTC.

The chain has TRBV7-8 and TRBJ2-7, with D perhaps TRBD1 or TRBD2 (5 bases each). V was shortened by 5 bases and J by 3 bases, with 20 bases between the two germline ends. The CDR3 sequence is 16 residues long. Germline CDR1 is SGHVS and CDR2 is FQNEAQ. The CDR3: CASSPPAGADYYEQYF. The CDR3 DNA sequence: TGTGCCAGCAGCCCGCCGGCCGGGGCGGATTACTACGAGCAGTACTTC.

The table lists this clone with a few counts. This sequence joins TRBV2 and TRBJ2-7; D is unresolved. Germline lookup yields CDR1 SNHLY and CDR2 FYNNEI. The V gene lost 5 bases and the J gene lost 3 bases, with 8 bases spanning the gap. This CDR3 contains 12 residues. This chain's CDR3 is CASSSDGYEQYF. CDR3 DNA: TGTGCCAGCAGTTCCGACGGCTACGAGCAGTACTTC.

The chain joins TRBV14 to TRBJ1-1, with D possibly being TRBD1 (5 bases). This CDR3 region has 13 residues. V was cut by 4 bases and J by 6 bases, with 12 bases left in between. Germline loops: CDR1 SGHDN, CDR2 FVKESK. Here the CDR3 reads CASSRMGRAEAFF. CDR3 bases: TGTGCCAGCAGCCGAATGGGGCGCGCTGAAGCTTTCTTT.

The chain has TRBV5-1 and TRBJ2-5, with D perhaps TRBD1 (6 bases). V was clipped by 4 bases and J by 5 bases, with 6 bases between them. CDR1 and CDR2 from the germline V gene are SGHRS and YFSETQ. This CDR3 is built from 11 residues. The CDR3 DNA follows: TGCGCCAGCAGCAGGGGGGAGACCCAGTACTTC. Its protein product is CASSRGETQYF.

The chain recombines TRBV7-9 with TRBJ1-2, with D hard to call. This CDR3 spans 14 amino acids. Trimming stripped 7 bases from V and 3 bases from J, with 15 bases between. Looked up from germline, CDR1 is SEHNR and CDR2 is FQNEAQ (reference sequence). This CDR3 is CASNPDQADYGYTF. The CDR3 region has the DNA TGTGCCAGCAACCCTGACCAGGCGGACTATGGCTACACCTTC.

The rearrangement uses TRBV5-1 and TRBJ2-2; D is ambiguous. Germline CDR1 and CDR2: SGHRS and YFSETQ. This CDR3 has 13 residues. Deletions cut 0 bases from V and 6 bases from J, with 6 bases between. CDR3 residues: CASSLGSAGELFF. The CDR3, as DNA: TGCGCCAGCAGCTTGGGGTCCGCCGGGGAGCTGTTTTTT.